Shown below are 5 T cell receptor beta chains from a single sample sequenced in a study of T cell changes during pregnancy in multiple sclerosis. The protocol was immunoSEQ multiplex PCR, while the TCRdb copy is restricted to in-frame clones and leaves out a portion. The sample comprises roughly 35,000 clones, around 92% of which are singletons, and 1.2% rests with the top ten. Material: PBMCs (not recorded whether the cells were cultured). These receptor sequences come from a female donor with multiple sclerosis, enrolled in a pregnancy study.

The chain uses TRBV2 and TRBJ1-1; no definite D call. Looked up from germline, CDR1 is SNHLY and CDR2 is FYNNEI. The CDR3 runs 13 residues. Trimming removed 4 bases at V and 2 bases at J, with 8 bases between. CDR3 protein: CASSGLINTEAFF. For the CDR3, the DNA is TGTGCCAGCAGTGGTCTGATCAACACTGAAGCTTTCTTT.

The V gene is TRBV5-4, the J gene TRBJ2-7; maybe TRBD2 (6 bases). The germline CDR1 and CDR2 sequences are SGHNT and YYREEE (reference sequence). V was trimmed by 4 bases and J by 3 bases, leaving 20 bases between them. The CDR3 loop spans 16 amino acids. CDR3 protein: CASSPADGGTFYEQYF. CDR3 sequence (DNA): TGTGCCAGCAGCCCCGCCGACGGAGGGACTTTCTACGAGCAGTACTTC.

The chain has TRBV6-5 and TRBJ2-5, with 7 positions matching TRBD1. V trimming: 4 bases; J trimming: 9 bases; junction bases outside the gene matches: 14. Germline V CDR1 and CDR2: MNHEY, SVGAGI. The CDR3 spans 15 residues. The DNA of the CDR3 is TGTGCCAGCAGTTCCGGACAGGAGAGCGTAGCTCCCCAGTACTTC. The encoded protein is CASSSGQESVAPQYF.

This clone was seen only once. V and J are TRBV5-4 and TRBJ1-4; tentatively, D is TRBD1 (5 bases). Trimming took off 3 bases at V and 8 bases at J, with 14 bases between the two ends. There are 14 residues in the CDR3. Looked up from germline, CDR1 is SGHNT and CDR2 is YYREEE (reference sequence). CDR3 protein: CASSWGGRGEKLFF. The CDR3 DNA is TGTGCCAGCAGCTGGGGAGGGAGGGGCGAAAAACTGTTTTTT.

The chain employs TRBV5-1 and TRBJ1-1; 7 bases are a match to TRBD1. Germline CDR1 reads SGHRS; CDR2 reads YFSETQ. CDR3 length: 15 residues. The trim removed 5 bases at V and 4 bases at J, leaving 11 bases unmatched. CDR3 sequence: CASSYGTAWGTEAFF. CDR3 nucleotides: TGCGCCAGCAGTTATGGGACAGCGTGGGGCACTGAAGCTTTCTTT.